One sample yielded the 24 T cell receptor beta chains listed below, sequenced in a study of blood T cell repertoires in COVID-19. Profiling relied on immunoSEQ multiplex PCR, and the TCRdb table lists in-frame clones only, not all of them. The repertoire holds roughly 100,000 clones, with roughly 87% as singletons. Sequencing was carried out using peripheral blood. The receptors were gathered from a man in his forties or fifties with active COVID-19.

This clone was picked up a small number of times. CDR3 amino acids: CASTSAGSHEQFF. In DNA, the CDR3 is TGTGCCAGCACTTCGGCGGGTTCTCATGAGCAGTTCTTC. V gene TRBV12-3 or TRBV12-4 combines with J gene TRBJ2-1; TRBD2 might be the D (5 bases). The CDR3 loop spans 13 amino acids. V was clipped by 7 bases and J by 8 bases, with 15 bases between them.

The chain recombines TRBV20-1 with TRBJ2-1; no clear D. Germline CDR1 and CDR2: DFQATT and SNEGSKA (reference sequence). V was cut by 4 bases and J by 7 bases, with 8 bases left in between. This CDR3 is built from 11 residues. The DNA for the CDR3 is TGCAGTGCTACTACAGATAATGAGCAGTTCTTC. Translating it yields CSATTDNEQFF.

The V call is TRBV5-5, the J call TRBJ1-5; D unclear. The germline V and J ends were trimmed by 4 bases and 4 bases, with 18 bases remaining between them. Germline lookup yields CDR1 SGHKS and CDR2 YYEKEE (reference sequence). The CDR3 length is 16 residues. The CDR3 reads CASSTLEKTGNQPQHF. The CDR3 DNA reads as TGTGCCAGCAGCACCCTCGAGAAGACTGGTAATCAGCCCCAGCATTTT.

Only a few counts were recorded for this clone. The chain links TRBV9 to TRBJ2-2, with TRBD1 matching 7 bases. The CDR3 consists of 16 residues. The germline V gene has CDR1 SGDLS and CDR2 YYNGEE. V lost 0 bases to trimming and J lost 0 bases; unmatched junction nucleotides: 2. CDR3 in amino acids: CASSVAQGANTGELFF. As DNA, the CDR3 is TGTGCCAGCAGCGTAGCGCAGGGGGCGAACACCGGGGAGCTGTTTTTT. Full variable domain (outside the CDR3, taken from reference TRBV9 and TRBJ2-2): DSGVTQTPKHLITATGQRVTLRCSPRSGDLSVYWYQQSLDQGLQFLIQYYNGEERAKGNILERFSAQQFPDLHSELNLSSLELGDSALYFCASSVAQGANTGELFFGEGSRLTVL.

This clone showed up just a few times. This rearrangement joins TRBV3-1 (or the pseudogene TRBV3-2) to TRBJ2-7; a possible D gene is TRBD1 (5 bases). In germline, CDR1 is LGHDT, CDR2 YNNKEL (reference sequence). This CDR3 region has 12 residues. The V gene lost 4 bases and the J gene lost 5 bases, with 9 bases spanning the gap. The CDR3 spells CASSRLGDEQYF. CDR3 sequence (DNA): TGTGCCAGCAGCCGCTTAGGGGACGAGCAGTACTTC.

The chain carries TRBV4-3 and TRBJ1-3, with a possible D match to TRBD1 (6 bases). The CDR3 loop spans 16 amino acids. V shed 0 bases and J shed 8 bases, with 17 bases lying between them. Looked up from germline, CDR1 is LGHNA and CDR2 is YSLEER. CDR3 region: CASSQDLGRGVDTIYF. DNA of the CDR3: TGCGCCAGCAGCCAAGATTTGGGCAGGGGTGTTGACACCATATATTTT.

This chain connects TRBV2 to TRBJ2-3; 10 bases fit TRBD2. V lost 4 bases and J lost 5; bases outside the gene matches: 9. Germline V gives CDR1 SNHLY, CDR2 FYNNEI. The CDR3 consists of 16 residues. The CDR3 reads CASSAQRGGDQDTQYF. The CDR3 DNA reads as TGTGCCAGCAGTGCCCAGCGGGGGGGCGATCAAGATACGCAGTATTTT.

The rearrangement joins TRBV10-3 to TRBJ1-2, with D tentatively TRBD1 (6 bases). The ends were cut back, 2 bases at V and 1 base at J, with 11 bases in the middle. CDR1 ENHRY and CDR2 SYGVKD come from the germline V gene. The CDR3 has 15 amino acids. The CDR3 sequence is CAISELRTVNYGYTF. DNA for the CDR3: TGTGCCATCAGTGAGCTAAGGACAGTTAACTATGGCTACACCTTC.

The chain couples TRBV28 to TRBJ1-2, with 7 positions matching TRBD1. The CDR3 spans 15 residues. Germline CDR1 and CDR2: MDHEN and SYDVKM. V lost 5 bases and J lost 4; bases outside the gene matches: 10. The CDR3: CASSGGDSSSYGYTF. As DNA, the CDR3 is TGTGCCAGCAGTGGCGGGGACAGCTCTTCCTATGGCTACACCTTC.

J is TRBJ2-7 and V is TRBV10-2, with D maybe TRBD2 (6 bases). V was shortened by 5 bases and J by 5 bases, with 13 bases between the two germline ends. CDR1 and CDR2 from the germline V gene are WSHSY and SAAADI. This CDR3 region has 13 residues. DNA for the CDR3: TGCGCCAGCAGTTTACTACTAGCCAACGAGCAGTACTTC. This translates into CASSLLLANEQYF.

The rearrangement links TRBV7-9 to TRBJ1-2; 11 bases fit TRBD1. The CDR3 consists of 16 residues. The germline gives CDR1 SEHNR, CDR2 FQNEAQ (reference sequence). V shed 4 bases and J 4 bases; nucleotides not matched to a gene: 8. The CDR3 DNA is TGTGCCAGCAGCTCAAGCGCCGGGACAGGGGGCTATGGCTACACCTTC. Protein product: CASSSSAGTGGYGYTF.

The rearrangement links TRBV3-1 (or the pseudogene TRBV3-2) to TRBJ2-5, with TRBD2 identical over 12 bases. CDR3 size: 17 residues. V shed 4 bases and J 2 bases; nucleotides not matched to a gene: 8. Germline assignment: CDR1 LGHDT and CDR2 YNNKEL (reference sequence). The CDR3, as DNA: TGTGCCAGCAGCCCCCGTCCCGGACTAGCGGGACAAGAGACCCAGTACTTC. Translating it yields CASSPRPGLAGQETQYF.

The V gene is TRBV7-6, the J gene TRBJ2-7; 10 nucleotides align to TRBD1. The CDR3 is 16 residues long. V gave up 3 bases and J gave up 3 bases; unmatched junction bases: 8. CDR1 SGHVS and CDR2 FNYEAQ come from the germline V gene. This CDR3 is CASSFGLGTGDYEQYF. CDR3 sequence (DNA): TGTGCCAGCAGCTTCGGGCTAGGGACAGGGGACTACGAGCAGTACTTC.

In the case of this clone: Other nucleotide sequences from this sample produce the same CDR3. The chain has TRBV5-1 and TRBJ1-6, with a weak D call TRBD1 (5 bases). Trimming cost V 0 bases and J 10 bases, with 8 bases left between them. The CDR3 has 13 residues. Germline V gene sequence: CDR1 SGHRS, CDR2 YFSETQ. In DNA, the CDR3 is TGCGCCAGCAGCTTGGCAGGGCGATCACCCCTCCACTTT. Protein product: CASSLAGRSPLHF.

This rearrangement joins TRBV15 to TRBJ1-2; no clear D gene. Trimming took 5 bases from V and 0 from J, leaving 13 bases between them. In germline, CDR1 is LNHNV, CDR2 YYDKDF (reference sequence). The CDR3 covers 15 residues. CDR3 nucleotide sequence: TGTGCCACCAGCCCTACTCTGTGGTCTAACTATGGCTACACCTTC. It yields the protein CATSPTLWSNYGYTF.

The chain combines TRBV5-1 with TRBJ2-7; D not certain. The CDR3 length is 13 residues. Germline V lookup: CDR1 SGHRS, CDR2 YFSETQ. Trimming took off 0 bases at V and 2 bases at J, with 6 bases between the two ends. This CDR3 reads CASSLGAAYEQYF. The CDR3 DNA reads TGCGCCAGCAGCTTGGGGGCAGCCTACGAGCAGTACTTC.

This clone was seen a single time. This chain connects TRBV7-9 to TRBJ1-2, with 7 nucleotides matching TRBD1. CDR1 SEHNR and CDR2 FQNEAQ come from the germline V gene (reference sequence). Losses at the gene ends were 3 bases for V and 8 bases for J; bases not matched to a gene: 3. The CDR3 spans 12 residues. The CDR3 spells CASSLDRRGYTF. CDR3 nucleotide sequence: TGTGCCAGCAGCTTGGACAGGCGGGGCTACACCTTC.

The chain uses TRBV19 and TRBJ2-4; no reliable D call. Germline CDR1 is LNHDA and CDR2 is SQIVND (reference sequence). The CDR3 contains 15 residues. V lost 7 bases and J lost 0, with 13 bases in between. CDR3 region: CASTRSSLAKNIQYF. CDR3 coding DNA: TGTGCCAGTACCCGGTCCTCCCTAGCCAAAAACATTCAGTACTTC.

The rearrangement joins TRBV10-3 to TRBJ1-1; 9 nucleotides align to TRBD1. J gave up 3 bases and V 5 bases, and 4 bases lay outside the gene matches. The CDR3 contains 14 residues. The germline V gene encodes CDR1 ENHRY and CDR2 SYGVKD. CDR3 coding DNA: TGTGCCATCAGTTACAGGGGGCTTGACACTGAAGCTTTCTTT. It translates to CAISYRGLDTEAFF.

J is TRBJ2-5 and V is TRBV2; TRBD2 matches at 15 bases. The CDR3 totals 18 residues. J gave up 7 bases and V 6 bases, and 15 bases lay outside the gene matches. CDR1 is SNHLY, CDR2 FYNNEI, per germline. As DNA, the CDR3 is TGTGCCAGCAGACTCGGACTAGCGGGGGGGACAAGGGAAGGGACCCAGTACTTC. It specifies CASRLGLAGGTREGTQYF.

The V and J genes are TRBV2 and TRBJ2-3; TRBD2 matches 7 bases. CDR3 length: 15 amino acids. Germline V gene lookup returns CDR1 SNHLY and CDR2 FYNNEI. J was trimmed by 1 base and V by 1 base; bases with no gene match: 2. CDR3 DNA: TGTGCCAGCAGTGAAGGGCTAGCGGGCACAGATACGCAGTATTTT. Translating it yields CASSEGLAGTDTQYF.

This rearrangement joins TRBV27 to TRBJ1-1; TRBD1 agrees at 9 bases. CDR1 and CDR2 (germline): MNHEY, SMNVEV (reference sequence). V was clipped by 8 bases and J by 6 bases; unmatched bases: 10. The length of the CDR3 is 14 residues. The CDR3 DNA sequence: TGTGCCAGCGGCCGACCGGGACAGGGATCTGAAGCTTTCTTT. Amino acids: CASGRPGQGSEAFF.

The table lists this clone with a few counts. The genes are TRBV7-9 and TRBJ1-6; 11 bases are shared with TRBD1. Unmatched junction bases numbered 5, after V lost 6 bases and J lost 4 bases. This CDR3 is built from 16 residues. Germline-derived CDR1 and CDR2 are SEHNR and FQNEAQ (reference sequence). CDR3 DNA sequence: TGTGCCAGCAGATATGGACAGGGGGCTTATAATTCACCCCTCCACTTT. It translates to CASRYGQGAYNSPLHF.

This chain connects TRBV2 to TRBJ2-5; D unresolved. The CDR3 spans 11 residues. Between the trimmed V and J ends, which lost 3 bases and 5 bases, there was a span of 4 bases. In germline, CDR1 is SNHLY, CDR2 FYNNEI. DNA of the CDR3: TGTGCCAGCAGTGACTATGAGACCCAGTACTTC. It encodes CASSDYETQYF.